This T cell receptor (beta chain) was found in a study of neurological immune-mediated disorders. Per the germline V gene, CDR1 is SGHAT and CDR2 is FQNNGV. This CDR3 spans 15 amino acids. V was clipped by 7 bases and J by 7 bases, with 23 bases between them. This clonotype was seen ten or more times. The team produced cDNA through 5'RACE using 10-nucleotide random UMIs. TCRdb redid the calling of the 5' RACE reads with MiXCR, one entry per CDR3 protein. The table shows 100,000 or so distinct CDR3 sequences, with roughly 13% occurring only once. Time point meaning: longitudinal time-point 2. This chain links TRBV11-2 with TRBJ2-7; weak D call: TRBD2 (6 bases). This clonotype was obtained from a female donor with HTLV-1-associated myelopathy (HAM/TSP). Specimen: PBMCs. The CDR3 DNA reads TGTGCCAGCAACCGACGGGGTTTCGGGGGAAGTGAGCAGTACTTC. Its translation: CASNRRGFGGSEQYF. The whole variable domain, remainder taken from reference TRBV11-2 and TRBJ2-7, is EAGVAQSPRYKIIEKRQSVAFWCNPISGHATLYWYQQILGQGPKLLIQFQNNGVVDDSQLPKDRFSAERLKGVDSTLKIQPAKLEDSAVYLCASNRRGFGGSEQYFGPGTRLTVT.